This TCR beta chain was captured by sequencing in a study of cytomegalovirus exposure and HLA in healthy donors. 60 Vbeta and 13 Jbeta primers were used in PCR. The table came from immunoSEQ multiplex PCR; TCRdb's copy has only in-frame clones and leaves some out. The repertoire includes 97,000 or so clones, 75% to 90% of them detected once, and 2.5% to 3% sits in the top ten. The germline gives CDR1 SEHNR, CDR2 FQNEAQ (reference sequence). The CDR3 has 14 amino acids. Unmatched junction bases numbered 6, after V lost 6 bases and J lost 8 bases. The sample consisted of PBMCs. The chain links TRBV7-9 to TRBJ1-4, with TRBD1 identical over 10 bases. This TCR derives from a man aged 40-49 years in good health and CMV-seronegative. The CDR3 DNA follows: TGTGCCAGCAGTAGACAGGGGGCGTGGGAAAAACTGTTTTTT. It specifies CASSRQGAWEKLFF. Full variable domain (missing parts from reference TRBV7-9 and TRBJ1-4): DTGVSQNPRHKITKRGQNVTFRCDPISEHNRLYWYRQTLGQGPEFLTYFQNEAQLEKSRLLSDRFSAERPKGSFSTLEIQRTEQGDSAMYLCASSRQGAWEKLFFGSGTQLSVL.